This record concerns one TCR beta chain sequence. The antigen remains unidentified. CDR3 length: 10 amino acids. These data are taken from a study of cytomegalovirus exposure and HLA in healthy donors. Study outcomes and limitations: It was confirmed in vitro that a few of the CMV-associated chains were specific for CMV antigens.

The data were produced by immunoSEQ multiplex PCR, yet TCRdb's version contains in-frame clones alone and is incomplete. The profile shows about 130,000 clones, roughly 95% of them singletons. Material for sequencing was PBMCs. The chain is built from TRBV21-1 and TRBJ2-1; TRBD2 is the table's D call, not checked against the DNA. TRBV21-1 counts as a pseudogene. This sequence originates from a man in his late teens or twenties in good health and CMV-seronegative. CDR3 residues: CASPRNEQFF. CDR3 bases: TGTGCCAGCCCGCGGAATGAGCAGTTCTTC.